These 6 T cell receptor beta chains share one sample of origin, sequenced in a study of T cells expressing NK-cell markers. From the 5' RACE reads, TCRdb lists one entry per CDR3 protein and no DNA. The specimen's table records around 180,000 distinct CDR3 sequences. Specimen: blood T cells: a sorted CD56 or NKG2C T cell subset, CD4+ or CD8+ T cells, or bulk PBMC T cells (not recorded which). The receptors were sampled from a man between 18 and 69 years old in good health.

The rearrangement links TRBV3-1 to TRBJ2-7; as DNA is missing, the TRBD1 call by TCRdb cannot be tested. The CDR3 consists of 15 residues. CDR1 LGHDT and CDR2 YNNKEL come from the germline V gene (reference sequence). Here the CDR3 reads CASSSRDRELTEQYF.

The chain links TRBV11-1 to TRBJ2-1; TCRdb outputs TRBD1, but without DNA this stays unchecked. The CDR3 length is 15 residues. Germline V lookup: CDR1 SGHAT, CDR2 FQDESV (reference sequence). CDR3 sequence reads: CASSLERGTYNEQFF.

The genes are TRBV28 and TRBJ1-1; TCRdb's D call, TRBD1, is unchecked because there is no DNA. Germline V gene lookup returns CDR1 MDHEN and CDR2 SYDVKM. The CDR3 runs 17 residues. CDR3 sequence reads: CASSSYPKTGGDTEAFF.

V gene TRBV10-3 combines with J gene TRBJ2-5; TCRdb gives TRBD2 as the D gene, but with no DNA this cannot be confirmed. Germline loops: CDR1 ENHRY, CDR2 SYGVKD. The CDR3 is 17 amino acids. The CDR3 loop reads CAISESGGTSDAETQYF.

The chain couples TRBV12-3 or TRBV12-4 to TRBJ2-7; the TCRdb call, TRBD1, lacks DNA for checking. The CDR3 contains 14 residues. The CDR3 sequence is CASSIRGIWYEQYF.

The chain joins TRBV4-2 to TRBJ2-5; the D call from TCRdb, TRBD1, cannot be confirmed without DNA. The length of the CDR3 is 18 residues. Germline V lookup: CDR1 LGHNA, CDR2 YNFKEQ. CDR3 in amino acids: CASSQDLRGAPFQETQYF.